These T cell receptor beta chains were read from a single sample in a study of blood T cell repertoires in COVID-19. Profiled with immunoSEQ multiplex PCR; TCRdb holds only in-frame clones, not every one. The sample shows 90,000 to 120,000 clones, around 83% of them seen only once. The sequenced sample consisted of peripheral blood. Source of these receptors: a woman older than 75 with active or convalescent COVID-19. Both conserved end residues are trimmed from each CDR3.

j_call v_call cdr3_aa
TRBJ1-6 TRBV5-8 ASSLGQRKNSPLH
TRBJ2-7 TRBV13 ASAAGGNPYEQY
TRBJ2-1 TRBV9 ASSVAGMGYNEQF
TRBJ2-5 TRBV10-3 AIREQETQY
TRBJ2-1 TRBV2 ASSETTGSYNEQF
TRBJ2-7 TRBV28 ASSSQTGTVSYEQY
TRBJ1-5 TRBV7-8 ASSLADTNQPQH
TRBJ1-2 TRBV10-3 AISGEGNGYGYT
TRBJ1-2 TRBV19 ASKGTGTASNYGYT
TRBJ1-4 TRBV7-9 ASSRDRMPEKLF
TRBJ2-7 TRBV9 ASSVGTSGTYEQY
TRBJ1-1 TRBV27 ASSFWAGGMNTEAF
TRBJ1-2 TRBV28 ASSFGSLGYT
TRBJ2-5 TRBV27 ASRPQKYQETQY
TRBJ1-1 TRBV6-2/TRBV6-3 ASSQDRSYSNTEAF
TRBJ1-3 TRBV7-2 ASSFVGTAGNTIY
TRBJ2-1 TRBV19 ASSIRQGSNEQF
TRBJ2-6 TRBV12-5 ASGLSGAGANVLT
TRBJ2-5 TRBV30 AWSSFQGLQETQY
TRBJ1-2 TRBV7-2 ASRSGKGYT
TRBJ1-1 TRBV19 ASSIRALNTEAF
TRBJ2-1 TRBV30 AWSVRGLYNEQF
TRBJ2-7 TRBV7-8 ASSQWTASYEQY
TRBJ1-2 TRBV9 ASSVATGAGNYT
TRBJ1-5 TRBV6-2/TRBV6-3 ASSYVPRDQPQH
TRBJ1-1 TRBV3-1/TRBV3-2 ASSQRMARGNTEAF
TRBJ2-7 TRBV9 ASSVRDRWMGEQY
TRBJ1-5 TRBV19 ASSPQGAPQH
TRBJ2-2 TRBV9 ASSGGQGETNTGELF
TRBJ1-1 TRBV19 ASSSDRGLTYTEAF
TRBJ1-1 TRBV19 ASTNIRSDRGSTEAF
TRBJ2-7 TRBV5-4 ASSTPGTSGEQY
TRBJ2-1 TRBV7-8 ASGEGRQF
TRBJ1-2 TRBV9 ASSVDLEGGYT
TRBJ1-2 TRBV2 ASSKDINYGYT